This T cell receptor (beta chain) was found in a study of OX40 agonist ivuxolimab in advanced cancers. V dropped 3 bases and J dropped 2 bases, with 10 bases sitting between them. The CDR3 covers 14 residues. CDR1 SNHLY and CDR2 FYNNEI come from the germline V gene. Patients with a history of autoimmune disease or on systemic immunosuppression were excluded. Profiling relied on immunoSEQ multiplex PCR, and the TCRdb table lists in-frame clones only, not all of them. The table includes around 60,000 clones, 80% to 95% detected once. Sequenced here: CD4+ or CD8+ T cells sorted from blood, sampled in a trial of the OX40 agonist ivuxolimab. This receptor was identified in an adult with an advanced solid tumor such as melanoma, head and neck, liver or kidney cancer. This sequence joins TRBV2 and TRBJ2-5; no clear D. DNA of the CDR3: TGTGCCAGCAGTGAGTGGCTTTCTCAAGAGACCCAGTACTTC. This gives the protein CASSEWLSQETQYF.